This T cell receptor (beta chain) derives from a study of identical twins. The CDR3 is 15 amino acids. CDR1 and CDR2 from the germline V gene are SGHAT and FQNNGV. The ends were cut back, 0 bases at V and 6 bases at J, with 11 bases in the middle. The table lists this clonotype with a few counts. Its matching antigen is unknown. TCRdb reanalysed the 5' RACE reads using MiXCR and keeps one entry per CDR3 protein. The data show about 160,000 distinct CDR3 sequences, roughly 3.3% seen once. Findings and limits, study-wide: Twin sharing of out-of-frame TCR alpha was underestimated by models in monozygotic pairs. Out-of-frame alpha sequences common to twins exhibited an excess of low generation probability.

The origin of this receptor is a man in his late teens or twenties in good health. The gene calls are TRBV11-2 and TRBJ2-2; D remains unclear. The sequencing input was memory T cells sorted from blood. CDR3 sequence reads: CASSLDFGFSGELFF. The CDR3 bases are TGTGCCAGCAGCTTAGACTTCGGTTTCTCCGGGGAGCTGTTTTTT.